This TCR beta chain was recorded in a study of T cell repertoires in cytomegalovirus infection. TCRdb recomputed calls from the reads with MiXCR, one row per CDR3 protein. The top ten clones hold about 1.5% of a sample with some 220,000 distinct CDR3 sequences, roughly 12% of them seen once. This clonotype was seen repeatedly, ten times or more. Trimming took off 5 bases at V and 0 bases at J, with 5 bases between the two ends. The CDR3 contains 13 residues. Germline V gene data show CDR1 as SGHTA and CDR2 as FQGNSA. This rearrangement joins TRBV7-2 to TRBJ2-1; D not resolved. The source material was PBMCs. The source of this sequence is a human donor in good health (CMV status not recorded). Some clones in this sample may be carry-over from other donors' samples. DNA for the CDR3: TGTGCCAGCAGCCGGGCCTCCTACAATGAGCAGTTCTTC. It codes for CASSRASYNEQFF.